Shown below are 2 T cell receptor beta chains from a single sample sequenced in a study of identical twins (dated by TCRdb to 2016 to 2018). The protocol used for the library was 5' RACE. TCRdb shows the sequencer as Illumina HiSeq 2000. TCRdb reprocessed the public reads (quality trimming at Q25 with fastp, clone calling with MiXCR) and kept in-frame beta chains. CDR3 protein duplicates are merged, each entry listing the most common genes and DNA. This sample holds fewer than 650,000 distinct CDR3 sequences; over 8.5% were observed only once. Of the sample, roughly 3% falls within the top ten clones. The same sample was also studied in work on yellow fever vaccine responses in identical twins.

The sequenced sample was PBMCs. These receptors all come from a woman aged 18-35 years in good health.

The V gene is TRBV10-3, the J gene TRBJ1-2; 8 bases fit TRBD1. This CDR3 spans 14 amino acids. Unmatched junction bases numbered 11, after V lost 10 bases and J lost 4 bases. The germline gives CDR1 ENHRY, CDR2 SYGVKD. Here the CDR3 DNA reads TGTGCCAGCCTGCTAGGGACAGGTTCCTATGGCTACACCTTC. This encodes CASLLGTGSYGYTF.

Many counts were recorded for this clonotype. The rearrangement joins TRBV7-2 to TRBJ2-5; 7 bases agree with TRBD2. Germline CDR1 is SGHTA and CDR2 is FQGNSA. This CDR3 region has 13 residues. The J segment lost 5 bases and the V segment lost 5 bases, leaving 5 bases of the junction unmatched. The CDR3 here is CASSPGGGETQYF. The CDR3 nucleotides are TGTGCCAGCAGCCCGGGAGGCGGGGAGACCCAGTACTTC.